This TCR beta chain was retrieved from a study of identical twins. Whole-study results and caveats: Out-of-frame alpha sequences shared between twins exhibited an excess of low generation probability. One should note that invariant MAIT and iNKT cells could partly confound zero-insertion analyses.

MiXCR, applied by TCRdb to the 5' RACE reads, yields one record per CDR3 protein. The repertoire holds some 560,000 distinct CDR3 sequences, with 7.5% to 10% as singletons. Germline CDR1 PRHDT, CDR2 FYEKMQ (reference sequence). Trimming removed 5 bases at V and 0 bases at J, with 14 bases between. The CDR3 length is 16 residues. This clonotype has more than one count but fewer than ten. The antigen remains undetermined. The sample also formed part of further work on yellow fever vaccine responses in identical twins.

The V call is TRBV13, the J call TRBJ1-3; D is unclear. The sample comprised PBMCs. The clonotype originates from a woman under 30 in good health. CDR3 coding DNA: TGTGCCAGCAGCCCATCCGTTGGGTTCTCTGGAAACACCATATATTTT. The encoded protein is CASSPSVGFSGNTIYF.